Reported below is one T cell receptor (beta chain). Antigen: not known. This entry comes from a study of T cell responses to AZD1222 COVID-19 vaccine. Whole-study findings and limits: Only 6 or 7 individuals given AZD1222 were seropositive at baseline. No day 14 peak samples; only post-peak repertoires were characterized.

Profiling relied on immunoSEQ multiplex PCR, and the TCRdb table lists in-frame clones only, not all of them. Among over 150,000 clones listed, 90% to 95% were seen once. The CDR3 sequence is 14 residues long. With 0 bases removed from V and 8 bases from J, the gap between germline ends came to 9 bases. Germline lookup yields CDR1 SGDLS and CDR2 YYNGEE. The source material was peripheral blood, sampled 28 days after the second AZD1222 dose. The J gene is TRBJ1-6, the V gene TRBV9, with D possibly matching TRBD1 (6 bases). The TCR originated in an adult who received the AZD1222 COVID-19 vaccine. CDR3 coding DNA: TGTGCCAGCAGCGTAGAAGGGGGAGATTCACCCCTCCACTTT. Protein: CASSVEGGDSPLHF.